This T cell receptor beta chain was observed in a study of blood T cell repertoires in COVID-19. Study at large: The study drew acute and convalescent COVID-19 samples from the United States, Italy and Spain.

TCRdb's table, derived via immunoSEQ multiplex PCR, lists solely in-frame clones and lacks some. The sample has approximately 110,000 clones; 81% are singletons. This receptor was identified in a man of 80 years or more with acute or convalescent COVID-19. The sample comprised peripheral blood.

CDR3 bases: TGCGCCAGCAGCTTGGAACGGGTGAACACTGAAGCTTTCTTT. Translating gives CASSLERVNTEAFF. V is TRBV5-1 and J is TRBJ1-1, with D unclear. Trimming stripped 0 bases from V and 0 bases from J, with 6 bases between. Germline V lookup: CDR1 SGHRS, CDR2 YFSETQ. The CDR3 is 14 amino acids.